This T cell receptor beta chain was profiled in a study of identical twins. Study-wide results and caveats: Analyses based on zero insertions could be partly confounded by invariant MAIT and iNKT cells. Insertions were reduced in abundant cord blood beta clonotypes but not in memory repertoires.

All donors comprised healthy Caucasians. Germline-derived CDR1 and CDR2 are DFQATT and SNEGSKA (reference sequence). V was shortened by 1 base and J by 6 bases, with 9 bases between the two germline ends. The CDR3 consists of 13 residues. Template switching (which added a universal primer site) was used, and cDNA carried unique molecular identifiers. TCRdb re-analysed the 5' RACE reads in MiXCR, keeping a single row per CDR3 protein. The sample has around 1.7 million distinct CDR3 sequences, around 33% seen once; the top ten hold around 0.25%. The sample holds a few counts of this clonotype. Antigen specificity is unknown.

The sample comprised cord blood. The chain joins TRBV20-1 to TRBJ2-2, with D maybe TRBD2 (5 bases). The sequence derives from a newborn girl in good health. CDR3 residues: CSARVPGAGELFF. CDR3 sequence (DNA): TGCAGTGCTAGAGTCCCCGGGGCCGGGGAGCTGTTTTTT.